In its sample, the clone carrying this T cell receptor beta chain was seen a few times. V was shortened by 8 bases and J by 5 bases, with 9 bases between the two germline ends. The CDR3 contains 12 residues. CDR1 and CDR2 from the germline V gene are SEHNR and FQNEAQ (reference sequence). The entry originates in a study of T-cell reconstitution after alpha-beta-depleted transplantation in children. The TCRbeta library incorporated unique molecular identifiers. TCRdb re-derived calls from the PCR reads in MiXCR, one entry per CDR3 protein. Seen here are nearly 550,000 distinct CDR3 sequences, around 19% observed once, and the top ten hold 3.3%.

Sample: PBMCs from the stem cell graft donor, taken from the stem cell graft. J is TRBJ2-2 and V is TRBV7-9, with D unresolved. This TCR was sampled from a human donor who donated a stem cell graft to a child with acute lymphoblastic leukemia. CDR3 nucleotides: TGTGCCAGCCCCGATGGGACCGGGGAGCTGTTTTTT. It is translated as CASPDGTGELFF.